The 19 T cell receptor beta chains in this list originate from one sample, sequenced in a study of a mutant IDH1 vaccine in newly diagnosed glioma. No antigen is known for these receptors. Specified time point: week 35, safety follow-up. Every vaccine dose comprised 300 ug of mutant IDH1 20-mer peptide plus topical imiquimod. Here immunoSEQ multiplex PCR was the method, and the copy in TCRdb shows in-frame clones only, minus some. Seen here are roughly 68,000 clones, around 74% observed once, and the top ten hold 4.5% to 5%. This specimen consisted of PBMCs, obtained from a glioma patient whose treatment included an IDH1 peptide vaccine. These receptors all come from a man in his fifties or sixties with glioma.

The chain carries TRBV2 and TRBJ1-5; D call uncertain. With 4 bases removed from V and 3 bases from J, the gap between germline ends came to 10 bases. Germline V gives CDR1 SNHLY, CDR2 FYNNEI. CDR3 length: 14 amino acids. The CDR3 DNA follows: TGTGCCAGCAGTGGATCCACGAACAATCAGCCCCAGCATTTT. It codes for CASSGSTNNQPQHF.

J is TRBJ2-5 and V is TRBV30, with TRBD1 as a possible D gene (5 bases). The last part of the DNA fits TRBJ2-7 better; the J call may be wrong. This CDR3 is built from 13 residues. Germline V gene sequence: CDR1 GTSNPN, CDR2 SVGIG (reference sequence). CDR3 in DNA: TGTGCCTGGAGCGCTGACAGTTCCTACGAGCAGTACTTC. Its translation: CAWSADSSYEQYF.

In this sample, this clone turned up a few times. V and J are TRBV14 and TRBJ1-5, with D hard to call. This CDR3 contains 14 residues. Germline V gene data show CDR1 as SGHDN and CDR2 as FVKESK. V was clipped by 1 base and J by 1 base, with 5 bases between them. The CDR3 region is CASSQGGSNQPQHF. In DNA form, the CDR3 reads TGTGCCAGCAGCCAAGGAGGGAGCAATCAGCCCCAGCATTTT.

This rearrangement joins TRBV19 to TRBJ1-6, with TRBD1 as a possible D gene (5 bases). CDR1 LNHDA and CDR2 SQIVND come from the germline V gene (reference sequence). CDR3 size: 14 residues. The germline V and J ends were trimmed by 3 bases and 9 bases, with 12 bases remaining between them. The CDR3 bases are TGTGCCAGTAGTATCTCAGGGAGGAGTTCACCCCTCCACTTT. Encoded protein: CASSISGRSSPLHF.

The V call is TRBV6-4, the J call TRBJ1-6; D ambiguous. The CDR3 spans 16 residues. The germline CDR1 and CDR2 sequences are MRHNA and SNTAGT. V dropped 2 bases and J dropped 8 bases, with 16 bases sitting between them. The CDR3 here is CASSDKDPHLDSPLHF. CDR3 DNA: TGTGCCAGCAGTGACAAAGACCCCCATTTGGATTCACCCCTCCACTTT.

This chain uses TRBV5-4 with TRBJ2-3, with D possibly being TRBD2 (6 bases). The CDR3 has 14 residues. In germline, CDR1 is SGHNT, CDR2 YYREEE (reference sequence). Trimming shortened V by 4 bases and J by 5 bases, and 14 bases separated the two germline ends. For the CDR3, the DNA is TGTGCCAGCAGCGAGGGCGGGAAAAGAGATACGCAGTATTTT. Translating it yields CASSEGGKRDTQYF.

The rearrangement joins TRBV19 to TRBJ2-7; 10 bases map to TRBD1. V lost 6 bases to trimming and J lost 4 bases; unmatched junction nucleotides: 6. CDR3 length: 14 residues. Germline loops: CDR1 LNHDA, CDR2 SQIVND (reference sequence). The CDR3 region is CASRDRDRGYEQYF. For the CDR3, the DNA is TGTGCCAGTAGGGACCGGGACAGGGGTTACGAGCAGTACTTC.

The chain links TRBV5-1 to TRBJ2-2, with 9 bases that match TRBD1. The germline V gene encodes CDR1 SGHRS and CDR2 YFSETQ. The CDR3 is made up of 18 amino acids. The V gene end was trimmed by 7 bases and the J gene end by 0 bases; junction bases not matched to a gene: 13. The CDR3 DNA sequence: TGCGCCAGCGGCATTTTACAGGGGGCCGCCGCGAACACCGGGGAGCTGTTTTTT. It yields the protein CASGILQGAAANTGELFF.

This clone has just one count. The chain combines TRBV5-4 with TRBJ2-4; D gene uncertain. The V gene's germline CDR1 is SGHNT and CDR2 YYREEE (reference sequence). The CDR3 is made up of 15 amino acids. Trimming shortened V by 4 bases and J by 0 bases, and 11 bases separated the two germline ends. This CDR3 reads CASSPTVLAKNIQYF. CDR3 bases: TGTGCCAGCAGCCCAACAGTACTAGCCAAAAACATTCAGTACTTC. Filled out from reference TRBV5-4 and TRBJ2-4, the complete variable domain reads ETGVTQSPTHLIKTRGQQVTLRCSSQSGHNTVSWYQQALGQGPQFIFQYYREEENGRGNFPPRFSGLQFPNYSSELNVNALELDDSALYLCASSPTVLAKNIQYFGAGTRLSVL.

The rearrangement links TRBV27 to TRBJ1-5; D unclear. V lost 6 bases to trimming and J lost 4 bases, with 13 bases between them. Germline V CDR1 and CDR2: MNHEY, SMNVEV (reference sequence). This CDR3 is 14 amino acids long. CDR3 nucleotides: TGTGCCAGCAGAACGGGCTGGATGAATCAGCCCCAGCATTTT. Residues: CASRTGWMNQPQHF.

The chain employs TRBV2 and TRBJ1-1; the D is unclear. The germline gives CDR1 SNHLY, CDR2 FYNNEI. The CDR3 has 15 residues. Trimming left V 7 bases short and J 1 base short, with 16 bases between. The CDR3, as DNA: TGTGCCAGCACCGGGAATCTAAGGAGGAACACTGAAGCTTTCTTT. Its translation: CASTGNLRRNTEAFF.

This chain joins TRBV18 and TRBJ2-3; TRBD1 or TRBD2 may be the D gene (6 bases each). From germline, CDR1 is KGHSH and CDR2 LQKENI. The V end lost 0 bases, the J end lost 0 bases, and 10 bases lay between the germline ends. The CDR3 totals 16 residues. The CDR3 coding sequence is TGTGCCAGCTCACCACCGGGGGGCTCTAGCACAGATACGCAGTATTTT. It yields the protein CASSPPGGSSTDTQYF.

This clone was observed a handful of times. This chain joins TRBV4-2 and TRBJ1-5; D remains ambiguous. Germline loops: CDR1 LGHNA, CDR2 YNFKEQ. This CDR3 region has 14 residues. Deletions cut 0 bases from V and 7 bases from J, with 10 bases between. The CDR3 nucleotides are TGTGCCAGCAGCCAAGATGGAGCGGGGCAGCCCCAGCATTTT. The encoded protein is CASSQDGAGQPQHF.

This clone was recorded a few times. This chain connects TRBV30 to TRBJ1-2; D is unclear. The germline V gene encodes CDR1 GTSNPN and CDR2 SVGIG (reference sequence). V lost 1 base to trimming and J lost 14 bases, with 11 bases between them. The CDR3 has 10 amino acids. CDR3 DNA: TGTGCCTGGAGTGGATTCAGCCAAACCTTC. Translating gives CAWSGFSQTF.

The chain links TRBV30 to TRBJ1-2, with D perhaps TRBD1 (5 bases). V was pared by 6 bases and J by 4 bases, with 15 bases between. Germline lookup yields CDR1 GTSNPN and CDR2 SVGIG (reference sequence). The CDR3 contains 13 residues. This CDR3 is CACFRDSVYGYTF. The CDR3 DNA is TGTGCCTGTTTTCGTGACAGCGTCTATGGCTACACCTTC.

The CDR3 bases are TGTGCCAGCAGCCAGGCAGCACAAGCGGCCAGAGGGGAGCTGTTTTTT. Its translation: CASSQAAQAARGELFF. V is TRBV4-2 and J is TRBJ2-2; weak D call: TRBD2 (5 bases). Germline V gene lookup returns CDR1 LGHNA and CDR2 YNFKEQ. The germline V and J ends were trimmed by 3 bases and 8 bases, with 19 bases remaining between them. This CDR3 has 16 amino acids.

The CDR3 sequence: CSAILGYEQYF. DNA of the CDR3: TGCAGTGCTATTCTCGGCTACGAGCAGTACTTC. The J gene is TRBJ2-7, the V gene TRBV20-1; D is unresolved. CDR1 and CDR2 from the germline V gene are DFQATT and SNEGSKA (reference sequence). The CDR3 is 11 residues long. The ends were cut back, 4 bases at V and 3 bases at J, with 7 bases in the middle.

The chain joins TRBV7-9 to TRBJ2-7; 10 nucleotides match TRBD1. Germline V gives CDR1 SEHNR, CDR2 FQNEAQ (reference sequence). V was pared by 5 bases and J by 5 bases, with 9 bases of the junction left unmatched. CDR3 size: 15 residues. The CDR3 reads CASSPGQGTMHEQYF. CDR3 DNA: TGTGCCAGCAGCCCGGGACAGGGGACAATGCACGAGCAGTACTTC.

This chain's CDR3 is CASTDLLNTGELFF. The CDR3 region has the DNA TGTGCCAGCACGGACCTGTTGAACACCGGGGAGCTGTTTTTT. V gene TRBV6-6 combines with J gene TRBJ2-2; no reliable D call. V lost 7 bases, J lost 1 base, and 10 bases lay in between. Germline V gene sequence: CDR1 MNHNY, CDR2 SVGAGI (reference sequence). There are 14 residues in the CDR3.